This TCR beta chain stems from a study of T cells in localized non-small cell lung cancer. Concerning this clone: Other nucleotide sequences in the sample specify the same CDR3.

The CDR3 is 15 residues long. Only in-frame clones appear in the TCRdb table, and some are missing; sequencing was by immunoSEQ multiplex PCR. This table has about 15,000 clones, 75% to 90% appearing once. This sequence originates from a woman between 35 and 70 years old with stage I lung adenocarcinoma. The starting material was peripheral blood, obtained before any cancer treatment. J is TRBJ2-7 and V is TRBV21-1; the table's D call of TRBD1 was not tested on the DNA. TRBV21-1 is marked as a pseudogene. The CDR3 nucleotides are TGCGCCAGCATCCGTCCACAGAACCTTTATTACGAGCAGTACTTC. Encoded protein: CASIRPQNLYYEQYF.